A selection of T cell receptor beta chains follows, all from one sample in a study of shared clonotypes between healthy human individuals. Measured with immunoSEQ multiplex PCR; TCRdb has only the in-frame clones, and not every one. The sample shows around 2.5 million clones, roughly 93% of them seen only once. The sequencing sample was made of naive CD4+ T cells from PBMCs. These receptors were obtained from a man between 18 and 29 years old in good health. Some clones in this sample may be carry-over from other donors' samples. CDR3s leave out the opening cysteine and the closing phenylalanine or tryptophan. Each record gives: V gene, D gene, CDR3 protein. D genes are given only for firm matches.

>TRBV18|TRBD1
ASSPLTGRDYGYT
>TRBV5-1|TRBD1
ASSMDRLSSGANVLT
>TRBV2|-
ASSVQGANTGELF
>TRBV11-2|TRBD2
ASSFTSGKTGELF
>TRBV19|-
ASREEARIGFNQPQH
>TRBV6-1|-
ASKQGRAVEKLF
>TRBV9|TRBD1
ASTKTGLGAQY
>TRBV7-7|-
ASSMDSPHTGELF
>TRBV7-9|-
ASSLVGAHGYT
>TRBV7-2|TRBD1
ASNRGRGETQY
>TRBV9|-
ASSPSGGVSYNEQF
>TRBV2|TRBD2
ASRGRTGGYTGELF
>TRBV29-1|-
SAPQGTSTDTQY